This TCR beta chain originates from a study of blood T cells in healthy people across ages. Study conclusions and caveats: Expanded clonotype shifts may have been confounded, as the donors had an unknown CMV status.

Donor samples were obtained from healthy Caucasian individuals from Russia, aged 6 to 90. The sample, around 9.9 milliliters of peripheral blood, was drawn from each donor. A second PCR, run for about 7 to 11 cycles, used a sample-barcoded 5' primer plus a J-beta primer mix. All samples gave at least 2.5 million CDR3-containing paired-end reads. A single record per CDR3 protein comes from TCRdb applying MiXCR to the 5' RACE reads. The table includes just over 1 million distinct CDR3 sequences, less than 50% detected once. In this sample, this clonotype turned up once. As yet, its antigen is unknown. The CDR3 runs 16 residues. CDR1 and CDR2 (germline): MDHEN, SYDVKM. V gave up 3 bases and J gave up 4 bases; unmatched junction bases: 12.

This receptor was identified in a woman between 55 and 75 years old in good health. The V call is TRBV28, the J call TRBJ2-7; TRBD2 agrees at 7 bases. The sequenced sample consisted of blood. This CDR3 is CASSLGAWGGSYEQYF. The CDR3 DNA is TGTGCCAGCAGTTTGGGTGCTTGGGGGGGGAGTTACGAGCAGTACTTC.